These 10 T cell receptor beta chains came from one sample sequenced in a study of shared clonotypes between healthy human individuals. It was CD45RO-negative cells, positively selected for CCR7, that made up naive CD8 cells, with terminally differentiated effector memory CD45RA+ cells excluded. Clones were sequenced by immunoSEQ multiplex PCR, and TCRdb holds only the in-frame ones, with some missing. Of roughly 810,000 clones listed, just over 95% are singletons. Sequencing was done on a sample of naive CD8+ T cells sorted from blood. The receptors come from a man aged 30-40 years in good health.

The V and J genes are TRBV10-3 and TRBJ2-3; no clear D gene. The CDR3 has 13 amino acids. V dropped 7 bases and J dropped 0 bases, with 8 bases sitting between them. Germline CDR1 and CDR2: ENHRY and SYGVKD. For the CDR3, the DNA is TGTGCCATCACTGGAGCTAGCACAGATACGCAGTATTTT. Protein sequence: CAITGASTDTQYF.

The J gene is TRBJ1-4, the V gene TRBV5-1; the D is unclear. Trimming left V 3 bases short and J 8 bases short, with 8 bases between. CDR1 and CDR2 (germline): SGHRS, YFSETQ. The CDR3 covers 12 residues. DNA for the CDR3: TGCGCCAGCAGCTCCCACGAAGAAAAACTGTTTTTT. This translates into CASSSHEEKLFF.

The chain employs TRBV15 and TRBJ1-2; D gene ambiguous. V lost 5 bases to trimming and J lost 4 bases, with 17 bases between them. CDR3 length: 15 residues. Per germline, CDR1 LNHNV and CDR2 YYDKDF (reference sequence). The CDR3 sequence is CATSETRGVAYGYTF. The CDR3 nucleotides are TGTGCCACCAGCGAGACCCGCGGGGTTGCCTATGGCTACACCTTC.

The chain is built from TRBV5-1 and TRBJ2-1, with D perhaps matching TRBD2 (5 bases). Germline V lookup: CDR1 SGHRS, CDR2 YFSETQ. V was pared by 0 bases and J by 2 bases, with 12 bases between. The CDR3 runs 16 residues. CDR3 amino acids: CASSLVVGVAYNEQFF. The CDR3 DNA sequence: TGCGCCAGCAGCTTGGTGGTCGGGGTAGCCTACAATGAGCAGTTCTTC.

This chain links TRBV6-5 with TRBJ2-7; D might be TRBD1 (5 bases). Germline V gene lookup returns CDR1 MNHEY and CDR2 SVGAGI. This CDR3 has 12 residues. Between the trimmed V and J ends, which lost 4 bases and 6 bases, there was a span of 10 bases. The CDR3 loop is CASSFDSREQYF. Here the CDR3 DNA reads TGTGCCAGCAGTTTTGACAGCCGCGAGCAGTACTTC.

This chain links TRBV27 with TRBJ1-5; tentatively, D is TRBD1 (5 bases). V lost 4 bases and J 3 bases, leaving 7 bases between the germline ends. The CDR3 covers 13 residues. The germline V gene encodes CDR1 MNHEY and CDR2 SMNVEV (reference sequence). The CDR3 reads CASSSDNNQPQHF. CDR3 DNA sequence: TGTGCCAGCAGTTCGGACAACAATCAGCCCCAGCATTTT.

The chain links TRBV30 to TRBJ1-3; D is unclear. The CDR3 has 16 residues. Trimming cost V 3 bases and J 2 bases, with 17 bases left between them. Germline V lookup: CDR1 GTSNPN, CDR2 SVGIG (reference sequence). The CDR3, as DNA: TGTGCCTGGAGGGACGACCTGTTCGGGGCTGGAAACACCATATATTTT. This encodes CAWRDDLFGAGNTIYF.

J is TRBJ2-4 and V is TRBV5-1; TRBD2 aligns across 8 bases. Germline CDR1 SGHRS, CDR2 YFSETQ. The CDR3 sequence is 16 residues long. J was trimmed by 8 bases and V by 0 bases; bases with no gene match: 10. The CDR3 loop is CASSLGRGRIRDIQYF. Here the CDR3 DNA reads TGCGCCAGCAGCTTGGGGCGCGGGAGGATACGGGACATTCAGTACTTC. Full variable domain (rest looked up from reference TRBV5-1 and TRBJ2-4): KAGVTQTPRYLIKTRGQQVTLSCSPISGHRSVSWYQQTPGQGLQFLFEYFSETQRNKGNFPGRFSGRQFSNSRSEMNVSTLELGDSALYLCASSLGRGRIRDIQYFGAGTRLSVL.

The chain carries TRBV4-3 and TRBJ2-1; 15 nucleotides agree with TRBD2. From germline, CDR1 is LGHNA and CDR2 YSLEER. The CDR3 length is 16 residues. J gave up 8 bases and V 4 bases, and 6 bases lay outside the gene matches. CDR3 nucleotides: TGCGCCAGCAGCCTCGGACTAGCGGGAGGGTCAGATGAGCAGTTCTTC. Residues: CASSLGLAGGSDEQFF.

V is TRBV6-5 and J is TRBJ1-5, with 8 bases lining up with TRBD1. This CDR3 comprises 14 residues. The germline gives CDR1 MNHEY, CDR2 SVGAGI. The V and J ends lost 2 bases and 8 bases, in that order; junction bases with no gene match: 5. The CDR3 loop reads CASSYGQGIKPQHF. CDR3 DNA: TGTGCCAGCAGTTACGGACAGGGCATCAAGCCCCAGCATTTT.